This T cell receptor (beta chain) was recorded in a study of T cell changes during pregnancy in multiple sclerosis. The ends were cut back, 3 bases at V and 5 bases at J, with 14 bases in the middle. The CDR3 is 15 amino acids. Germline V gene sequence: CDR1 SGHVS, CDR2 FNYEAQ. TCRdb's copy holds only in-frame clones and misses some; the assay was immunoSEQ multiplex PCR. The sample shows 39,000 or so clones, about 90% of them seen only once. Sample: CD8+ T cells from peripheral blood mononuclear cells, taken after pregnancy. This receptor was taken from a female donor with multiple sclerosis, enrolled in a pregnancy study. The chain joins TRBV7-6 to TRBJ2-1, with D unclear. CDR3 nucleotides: TGTGCCAGCAGCTTTGGGCGCCAGAGACACAATGAGCAGTTCTTC. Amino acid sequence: CASSFGRQRHNEQFF.